This T cell receptor (beta chain) originates from a study of T-cell reconstitution after alpha-beta-depleted transplantation in children. This clonotype has at least ten counts. Antigen specificity is unknown. V was pared by 6 bases and J by 3 bases, with 15 bases between. This CDR3 comprises 14 residues. From germline, CDR1 is SNHLY and CDR2 FYNNEI. Preparation of the TCRbeta library used unique molecular identifiers. Each CDR3 protein gets one entry after TCRdb re-called the PCR reads with MiXCR. The table shows some 600,000 distinct CDR3 sequences, with roughly 13% occurring only once. Study results and caveats: The origin of alpha-beta T cells about two months after transplant was reportedly several hundred expanded graft clones. Once a year had passed after transplant, T-cell counts and diversity came mostly from newly produced T cells. At day 60, the high TCRbeta diversity found in some patients originated from recipient T cells and thymic progenitors that had survived.

The sample in question was PBMCs, mostly from graft donor cells, obtained 360 days after TCRalphabeta/CD19-depleted stem cell transplant. The V call is TRBV2, the J call TRBJ2-7; possible D gene TRBD1, 8 bases. This clonotype originated in a male patient younger than 18 who had a stem cell transplant for acute myeloid leukemia, so the T cells may come from the graft donor. The CDR3 reads CASSHTGGGYEQYF. CDR3 coding DNA: TGTGCCAGCAGCCATACAGGGGGGGGCTACGAGCAGTACTTC.